The T cell receptor beta chain under discussion was sequenced for a study of T-cell reconstitution after alpha-beta-depleted transplantation in children. Unique molecular identifiers were used in preparing the TCRbeta library. From the PCR reads, TCRdb called clonotypes with MiXCR, one entry per CDR3 protein. The sample contains about 230,000 distinct CDR3 sequences, about 8.8% of which appear only once. This clonotype was seen a few times. This TCR came from a human donor who donated a stem cell graft to a child with SCID. The sequencing here drew on PBMCs from the stem cell graft donor, taken from the stem cell graft.

Written as DNA, the CDR3 is TGTGCCACCGGGTGGCGCGATGGCTACACCTTC. This gives the protein CATGWRDGYTF. The chain combines TRBV6-5 with TRBJ1-2; D gene uncertain. The CDR3 contains 11 residues. CDR1 and CDR2 from the germline V gene are MNHEY and SVGAGI. Trimming removed 10 bases from V and 6 bases from J, with 12 bases in between.